This is a list of T cell receptor beta chains from one sample in a study of blood T cell repertoires in COVID-19. TCRdb's copy holds only in-frame clones and misses some; the assay was immunoSEQ multiplex PCR. Of some 140,000 clones in the sample, approximately 84% were seen once. Sequencing was carried out using peripheral blood. All receptors come from a man between 60 and 75 years old with acute or convalescent COVID-19. CDR3s include the opening cysteine and the closing phenylalanine or tryptophan. D genes are given only for firm matches. Clone sizes are given selectively: once, few, many, or a class where the clone is expanded.

d_call	clone_size	v_call	j_call	cdr3_aa	cdr3_nt
TRBD2	few	TRBV6-4	TRBJ2-3	CASSASGGADTQYF	TGTGCCAGCAGTGCTAGCGGGGGGGCAGATACGCAGTATTTT
TRBD2	.	TRBV11-2	TRBJ2-3	CASSQRGGTDTQYF	TGTGCCAGCAGCCAGCGGGGGGGAACAGATACGCAGTATTTT
.	.	TRBV5-1	TRBJ1-1	CASSANLQGETEAFF	TGCGCCAGCAGCGCCAACCTACAGGGTGAAACTGAAGCTTTCTTT
TRBD1	.	TRBV27	TRBJ2-5	CASSTDRRTQETQYF	TGTGCCAGCAGCACGGACAGGCGAACCCAAGAGACCCAGTACTTC
.	.	TRBV5-1	TRBJ1-6	CASSLGVTGSYNSPLHF	TGCGCCAGCAGCTTGGGTGTAACAGGGAGTTATAATTCACCCCTCCACTTT
.	.	TRBV30	TRBJ1-2	CARDQGNYGYTF	TGTGCCCGGGATCAGGGGAACTATGGCTACACCTTC
.	.	TRBV5-4	TRBJ1-4	CASSWGEGVKDEKLFF	TGTGCCAGCAGCTGGGGGGAAGGGGTAAAGGATGAAAAACTGTTTTTT
.	.	TRBV27	TRBJ2-1	CASSSGLTDEQFF	TGTGCCAGCAGTTCGGGTCTAACCGATGAGCAGTTCTTC
TRBD1	.	TRBV11-2	TRBJ1-5	CASSLGTAPNQPQHF	TGTGCCAGCAGCCTAGGGACAGCCCCCAATCAGCCCCAGCATTTT
.	.	TRBV12-3/TRBV12-4	TRBJ1-2	CASSPWSGSGYTF	TGTGCCAGCAGTCCCTGGTCGGGGTCTGGCTACACCTTC
TRBD1	.	TRBV24-1	TRBJ1-5	CATSDTRGPGNQPQHF	TGTGCCACCAGTGATACCAGGGGGCCTGGCAATCAGCCCCAGCATTTT
.	few	TRBV19	TRBJ2-1	CASSPQKRAYNEQFF	TGTGCCAGTAGCCCCCAGAAGCGTGCTTACAATGAGCAGTTCTTC
TRBD2	.	TRBV5-1	TRBJ2-5	CASSRTSGGARETQYF	TGCGCCAGCAGCAGGACTAGCGGGGGGGCAAGGGAGACCCAGTACTTC
.	few	TRBV2	TRBJ2-5	CASSEGRPQETQYF	TGTGCCAGCAGTGAAGGCAGGCCACAAGAGACCCAGTACTTC
.	.	TRBV15	TRBJ2-5	CATSRGGEETQYF	TGTGCCACCAGCAGAGGCGGGGAAGAGACCCAGTACTTC
TRBD1	.	TRBV3-1/TRBV3-2	TRBJ1-5	CASSQEQGETQPQHF	TGTGCCAGCAGCCAAGAACAGGGGGAGACTCAGCCCCAGCATTTT
.	.	TRBV4-1	TRBJ1-6	CASSQDTTGSSYNSPLHF	TGCGCCAGCAGCCAAGATACGACGGGGAGCTCCTATAATTCACCCCTCCACTTT
.	.	TRBV27	TRBJ2-1	CASTRVTHPPNEQFF	TGTGCCAGCACCAGGGTTACCCACCCACCCAATGAGCAGTTCTTC
.	once	TRBV9	TRBJ2-5	CASSLIALETQYF	TGTGCCAGCAGCCTCATAGCTCTAGAGACCCAGTACTTC
.	.	TRBV21-1	TRBJ2-7	CASNPPQGHDEQYF	TGTGCCAGCAACCCGCCCCAGGGGCACGACGAGCAGTACTTC
.	.	TRBV3-1/TRBV3-2	TRBJ1-3	CASKSEGGGNTIYF	TGTGCCAGCAAATCGGAGGGGGGGGGAAACACCATATATTTT
TRBD2	few	TRBV29-1	TRBJ2-1	CSVETRRTSGKMMASSYNEQFF	TGCAGCGTTGAAACCAGACGGACTAGCGGGAAAATGATGGCCAGCTCCTACAATGAGCAGTTCTTC
TRBD2	.	TRBV5-1	TRBJ2-7	CASSPGLSGGSYEQYF	TGCGCCAGCAGCCCAGGTTTGAGCGGGGGCTCTTACGAGCAGTACTTC
TRBD1	once	TRBV11-2	TRBJ2-7	CASSRPGQGLNEQYF	TGTGCCAGCAGCCGCCCGGGACAGGGTCTGAACGAGCAGTACTTC
.	.	TRBV2	TRBJ2-2	CASSEIVPGSIGYPGELFF	TGTGCCAGCAGTGAAATCGTGCCAGGGTCGATTGGTTACCCCGGGGAGCTGTTTTTT
TRBD2	.	TRBV5-1	TRBJ2-5	CASSLEVSGGPVETQYF	TGCGCCAGCAGCTTGGAGGTTAGCGGGGGGCCAGTAGAGACCCAGTACTTC
.	.	TRBV3-1/TRBV3-2	TRBJ2-1	CASSRGTGTASEQFF	TGTGCCAGCAGCCGCGGAACCGGGACTGCTAGTGAGCAGTTCTTC
TRBD1	.	TRBV30	TRBJ2-5	CAWGGTGAATQYF	TGTGCCTGGGGAGGGACAGGGGCCGCGACCCAGTACTTC
TRBD1	.	TRBV19	TRBJ2-3	CASSTGTGSGTDTQYF	TGTGCCAGTAGTACTGGGACAGGGTCTGGCACAGATACGCAGTATTTT
TRBD1	.	TRBV6-5	TRBJ1-2	CASSYSTGGVSGYTF	TGTGCCAGCAGTTACTCTACAGGGGGCGTAAGTGGCTACACCTTC
.	once	TRBV7-3	TRBJ2-1	CASSGLGGRVGNEQFF	TGTGCCAGCAGTGGTCTAGGTGGGAGAGTCGGAAATGAGCAGTTCTTC
.	.	TRBV9	TRBJ2-1	CASSVGAASWDNEQFF	TGTGCCAGCAGCGTAGGGGCAGCATCATGGGACAATGAGCAGTTCTTC
TRBD2	.	TRBV19	TRBJ2-5	CASKRLGLAGETQYF	TGTGCCAGTAAACGACTTGGACTAGCGGGAGAGACCCAGTACTTC
.	.	TRBV5-5	TRBJ2-1	CASSLSQAPYNEQFF	TGTGCCAGCAGCTTGTCACAGGCACCCTACAATGAGCAGTTCTTC
.	.	TRBV30	TRBJ2-2	CAWNHETGNTGELFF	TGTGCCTGGAATCACGAGACAGGGAACACCGGGGAGCTGTTTTTT
.	once	TRBV27	TRBJ1-2	CASSLSRVHGYTF	TGTGCCAGCAGTTTAAGCAGGGTTCATGGCTACACCTTC
.	.	TRBV14	TRBJ1-6	CASSQVSGDNSPLHF	TGTGCCAGCAGCCAAGTTTCAGGGGATAATTCACCCCTCCACTTT
TRBD2	.	TRBV12-3/TRBV12-4	TRBJ2-1	CASSRTSGLEQFF	TGTGCCAGCAGTCGGACTAGCGGACTTGAGCAGTTCTTC
.	once	TRBV29-1	TRBJ1-3	CSVAQLSSGNTIYF	TGCAGCGTTGCACAGCTGAGCTCTGGAAACACCATATATTTT
.	.	TRBV3-1/TRBV3-2	TRBJ2-7	CASSQTLRFHEQYF	TGTGCCAGCAGCCAAACCCTGAGGTTCCACGAGCAGTACTTC
.	.	TRBV3-1/TRBV3-2	TRBJ2-7	CASSQARQGGTYEQYF	TGTGCCAGCAGCCAAGCCCGACAGGGAGGAACCTACGAGCAGTACTTC
TRBD2	few	TRBV6-5	TRBJ2-7	CASEGSGNYEQYF	TGTGCCAGTGAGGGCAGCGGGAACTACGAGCAGTACTTC
TRBD2	.	TRBV11-2	TRBJ2-7	CASSQGALRTSGRSHEQYF	TGTGCCAGCAGCCAAGGGGCTCTTAGGACTAGCGGGAGGTCCCACGAGCAGTACTTC
TRBD1	.	TRBV6-5	TRBJ2-7	CARYRDREYEQYF	TGTGCCAGGTACCGGGACAGGGAGTACGAGCAGTACTTC
.	.	TRBV5-1	TRBJ1-6	CASSFDTRYNSPLHF	TGCGCCAGCAGCTTTGACACCCGCTATAATTCACCCCTCCACTTT
TRBD1	.	TRBV5-3	TRBJ1-1	CARSSSLQGSGTEAFF	TGTGCCAGAAGCTCGTCTTTACAGGGGTCGGGGACTGAAGCTTTCTTT
TRBD1	.	TRBV5-1	TRBJ1-2	CASSLGQGRLGYGYTF	TGCGCCAGCAGCTTGGGACAGGGCCGACTTGGGTATGGCTACACCTTT
TRBD1	once	TRBV20-1	TRBJ1-3	CSASWDRGGNTIYF	TGCAGTGCTAGTTGGGACAGGGGGGGAAACACCATATATTTT
.	.	TRBV5-1	TRBJ2-1	CASSLTDNEQFF	TGCGCCAGCAGCTTGACAGACAATGAGCAGTTCTTC
.	once	TRBV6-7	TRBJ1-1	CASSPRVGEAFF	TGTGCCAGCAGTCCGAGGGTAGGTGAAGCTTTCTTT
TRBD1	.	TRBV20-1	TRBJ1-5	CSASNRGGFEPQHF	TGCAGTGCTAGTAACAGGGGTGGGTTTGAGCCCCAGCATTTT
.	.	TRBV7-2	TRBJ1-4	CASSSQGKEGEKLFF	TGTGCCAGCAGCTCTCAGGGGAAGGAAGGTGAAAAACTGTTTTTT
TRBD1	.	TRBV19	TRBJ2-7	CASSPRTGGKVEQYF	TGTGCCAGTAGTCCGAGGACAGGTGGGAAAGTGGAGCAGTACTTC
.	.	TRBV7-3	TRBJ2-5	CASSSQGGVGETQYF	TGTGCCAGCAGCTCACAGGGAGGGGTGGGGGAGACCCAGTACTTC
TRBD2	.	TRBV20-1	TRBJ2-7	CSASAGTSGSGGRQYF	TGCAGTGCCAGTGCCGGGACTAGCGGGAGCGGTGGGAGGCAGTACTTC
.	.	TRBV19	TRBJ1-1	CASSIGRARNTEAFF	TGTGCCAGTAGTATTGGCAGGGCGCGGAACACTGAAGCTTTCTTT
.	.	TRBV7-7	TRBJ2-1	CASSRAGGGEQFF	TGTGCCAGCAGCCGAGCGGGTGGGGGTGAGCAGTTCTTC
.	.	TRBV7-2	TRBJ1-2	CASSIVSNYGYTF	TGTGCCAGCAGCATCGTGTCTAACTATGGCTACACCTTC
TRBD2	.	TRBV14	TRBJ2-1	CASSLLAGGRIEQFF	TGTGCCAGCAGCCTTCTAGCGGGGGGGCGGATAGAGCAGTTCTTC
.	.	TRBV11-2	TRBJ1-4	CASSPGRGNEKLFF	TGTGCCAGCAGCCCTGGCAGGGGTAATGAAAAACTGTTTTTT